This entry lists 24 T cell receptor beta chains sequenced from one sample in a study of blood T cell repertoires in COVID-19. Assay used: immunoSEQ multiplex PCR; TCRdb lists only in-frame clones, some missing. The sample holds 350,000 to 500,000 clones, about 87% seen once. The specimen sequenced was peripheral blood. These receptors all stem from a man in his late teens or twenties with COVID-19, enrolled during active disease.

The V call is TRBV9, the J call TRBJ2-3, with 7 bases identical to TRBD1. After removal of 4 bases from V and 2 bases from J, the junction contained 16 bases not matched to a gene. This CDR3 has 18 residues. Germline CDR1 SGDLS, CDR2 YYNGEE. This CDR3 reads CASSPRDSVPSPTDTQYF. The DNA for the CDR3 is TGTGCCAGCAGCCCCCGGGACAGTGTTCCCTCCCCCACAGATACGCAGTATTTT.

V and J are TRBV19 and TRBJ1-6, with unresolved D. Per the germline V gene, CDR1 is LNHDA and CDR2 is SQIVND (reference sequence). Trimming took off 7 bases at V and 7 bases at J, with 20 bases between the two ends. The CDR3 consists of 16 residues. Here the CDR3 reads CASILATPQSNSPLHF. CDR3 coding DNA: TGTGCCAGTATCCTGGCGACACCCCAAAGCAATTCACCCCTCCACTTT.

V usage is TRBV12-3 or TRBV12-4 and J usage is TRBJ1-1, with a weak D call TRBD1 (5 bases). There are 12 residues in the CDR3. V gave up 5 bases and J gave up 8 bases, with 12 bases separating them. The CDR3 loop reads CASSGGDQEAFF. CDR3 sequence (DNA): TGTGCCAGCAGTGGAGGGGACCAAGAAGCTTTCTTT.

This clone was recorded only once. Other DNA sequences of this sample code for an identical CDR3. CDR3 in amino acids: CASSLAQGMNTEAFF. CDR3 coding DNA: TGTGCCAGCAGCTTAGCGCAGGGGATGAACACTGAAGCTTTCTTT. V usage is TRBV7-9 and J usage is TRBJ1-1; tentatively, D is TRBD1 (6 bases). V was clipped by 0 bases and J by 0 bases, with 8 bases between them. This CDR3 has 15 amino acids. CDR1 is SEHNR and CDR2 is FQNEAQ in the germline V gene (reference sequence). Looking up the rest from reference TRBV7-9 and TRBJ1-1 gives the full variable domain: DTGVSQNPRHKITKRGQNVTFRCDPISEHNRLYWYRQTLGQGPEFLTYFQNEAQLEKSRLLSDRFSAERPKGSFSTLEIQRTEQGDSAMYLCASSLAQGMNTEAFFGQGTRLTVV.

The chain has TRBV5-4 and TRBJ2-1; TRBD1 matches at 8 bases. The germline gives CDR1 SGHNT, CDR2 YYREEE (reference sequence). The CDR3 loop spans 17 amino acids. The ends lost 2 bases at V and 7 bases at J; junction bases unmatched: 14. The CDR3 nucleotides read TGTGCCAGCAGCTTAGGGTTCCGGGACAGGCGGGAAAATGAGCAGTTCTTC. Its protein product is CASSLGFRDRRENEQFF.

The chain employs TRBV12-3 or TRBV12-4 and TRBJ1-5; unclear D gene. V was shortened by 3 bases and J by 3 bases, with 3 bases between the two germline ends. This CDR3 has 12 residues. The CDR3 loop is CASSFHNQPQHF. In DNA form, the CDR3 reads TGTGCCAGCAGTTTCCACAATCAGCCCCAGCATTTT.

The rearrangement links TRBV5-1 to TRBJ2-2; D gene uncertain. CDR1 and CDR2 from the germline V gene are SGHRS and YFSETQ. The CDR3 consists of 12 residues. V was shortened by 6 bases and J by 6 bases, with 9 bases between the two germline ends. In nucleotides, the CDR3 is TGCGCCAGCACCCTTATGTCCGGGGAGCTGTTTTTT. As protein: CASTLMSGELFF.

V usage is TRBV30 and J usage is TRBJ2-1; 7 bases agree with TRBD1. The V gene's germline CDR1 is GTSNPN and CDR2 SVGIG (reference sequence). CDR3 length equals 14 residues. Trimming removed 5 bases from V and 4 bases from J; junction bases left unmatched: 8. CDR3 amino acids: CAWSRDRGYNEQFF. The CDR3 DNA reads TGTGCCTGGTCCCGGGACAGAGGATACAATGAGCAGTTCTTC. Combining the CDR3 with reference TRBV30 and TRBJ2-1 gives the whole variable domain SQTIHQWPATLVQPVGSPLSLECTVEGTSNPNLYWYRQAAGRGLQLLFYSVGIGQISSEVPQNLSASRPQDRQFILSSKKLLLSDSGFYLCAWSRDRGYNEQFFGPGTRLTVL.

The chain carries TRBV6-5 and TRBJ1-1; 7 bases fit TRBD1. J was trimmed by 3 bases and V by 9 bases; bases with no gene match: 7. CDR1 and CDR2 from the germline V gene are MNHEY and SVGAGI. The length of the CDR3 is 13 residues. This chain's CDR3 is CASKTGIDTEAFF. Here the CDR3 DNA reads TGTGCCAGTAAGACAGGGATCGACACTGAAGCTTTCTTT.

The chain employs TRBV30 and TRBJ2-1; TRBD1 agrees at 11 bases. The V segment lost 0 bases and the J segment 7 bases; nucleotides outside the gene matches: 5. Germline loops: CDR1 GTSNPN, CDR2 SVGIG (reference sequence). This CDR3 has 15 residues. The CDR3 coding sequence is TGTGCCTGGAGTGTAGGACAGGGGGCGGTGAATGAGCAGTTCTTC. This sequence encodes CAWSVGQGAVNEQFF.

The J gene is TRBJ1-5, the V gene TRBV4-1; D possibly corresponds to TRBD1 (5 bases). Germline V gives CDR1 MGHRA, CDR2 YSYEKL. V lost 1 base and J 6 bases, leaving 10 bases between the germline ends. The CDR3 totals 14 residues. Written as DNA, the CDR3 is TGCGCCAGCAGCCAAGGCCCTGGGGCTCAGCCCCAGCATTTT. Translation: CASSQGPGAQPQHF.

The chain has TRBV25-1 and TRBJ2-7; 7 positions agree with TRBD1. V shed 2 bases and J 4 bases; nucleotides not matched to a gene: 8. The CDR3 covers 15 residues. CDR1 and CDR2 from the germline V gene are MGHDK and SYGVNS. CDR3 bases: TGTGCCAGCAGTGAAGGTCCAGGGGGATCGTACGAGCAGTACTTC. Its protein is CASSEGPGGSYEQYF.

The gene calls are TRBV19 and TRBJ1-1, with D perhaps TRBD1 (6 bases). The CDR3 is made up of 17 amino acids. The V and J ends lost 7 bases and 7 bases respectively, with 28 bases between them. The germline V gene has CDR1 LNHDA and CDR2 SQIVND (reference sequence). The CDR3 here is CASIRSSRGTGLLEAFF. The DNA for the CDR3 is TGTGCCAGTATCCGAAGCTCCCGCGGAACAGGGTTACTTGAAGCTTTCTTT.

The J gene is TRBJ1-2, the V gene TRBV13, with D tentatively TRBD1 (5 bases). The CDR3 is 14 residues long. Trimming stripped 2 bases from V and 6 bases from J, with 13 bases between. From germline, CDR1 is PRHDT and CDR2 FYEKMQ (reference sequence). The CDR3 spells CASSLQGIPHGYTF. The CDR3 nucleotides read TGTGCCAGCAGCTTACAGGGAATTCCCCATGGCTACACCTTC. Supplemented by reference TRBV13 and TRBJ1-2, the full variable domain reads AAGVIQSPRHLIKEKRETATLKCYPIPRHDTVYWYQQGPGQDPQFLISFYEKMQSDKGSIPDRFSAQQFSDYHSELNMSSLELGDSALYFCASSLQGIPHGYTFGSGTRLTVV.

The V call is TRBV19, the J call TRBJ2-1, with 8 bases fitting TRBD1. The junction had 2 bases not matched to a gene; V was cut back by 3 bases and J by 4 bases. Germline values: CDR1 LNHDA, CDR2 SQIVND (reference sequence). This CDR3 comprises 14 residues. The CDR3 bases are TGTGCCAGTAGTATCCAGGGGGCTTACAATGAGCAGTTCTTC. It codes for CASSIQGAYNEQFF.

This clone was seen only once. The CDR3 region is CASRSRGGGALGELFF. The CDR3 nucleotides read TGTGCCAGCAGGTCCCGCGGCGGGGGGGCCCTCGGGGAGCTGTTTTTT. The chain is built from TRBV11-2 and TRBJ2-2; the match to TRBD2 covers 9 bases. Germline loops: CDR1 SGHAT, CDR2 FQNNGV. This CDR3 has 16 amino acids. V shed 6 bases, J shed 7 bases, and the junction held 12 bases outside the gene matches.

V and J are TRBV4-2 and TRBJ1-4; 9 bases are shared with TRBD1. The CDR3 contains 11 residues. Germline V gives CDR1 LGHNA, CDR2 YNFKEQ. Trimming at V came to 5 bases and at J to 17 bases, leaving 6 bases not matched to a gene. CDR3 coding DNA: TGTGCCAGCAGCGCCCGACAGGGGGTTTTTTTT. As protein: CASSARQGVFF.

This chain uses TRBV6-6 with TRBJ2-7; 11 bases line up with TRBD1. CDR1 MNHNY and CDR2 SVGAGI come from the germline V gene (reference sequence). The V segment lost 6 bases and the J segment 2 bases; nucleotides outside the gene matches: 6. CDR3 length: 15 residues. CDR3 sequence: CASRYRDRGAYEQYF. The CDR3 DNA follows: TGTGCCAGCAGATACCGGGACAGGGGGGCCTACGAGCAGTACTTC.

The chain links TRBV7-8 to TRBJ2-7; D uncertain. Germline V gene lookup returns CDR1 SGHVS and CDR2 FQNEAQ. With 5 bases removed from V and 7 bases from J, the gap between germline ends came to 9 bases. This CDR3 is built from 11 residues. CDR3 DNA sequence: TGTGCCAGCAGCACCATTAGAGAGCAGTACTTC. Amino acids: CASSTIREQYF.

This clone is a singleton in its sample. The V call is TRBV11-3, the J call TRBJ1-1; D is perhaps TRBD1 (5 bases). Germline V CDR1 and CDR2: SGHNT, YENEEA. V lost 1 base, J lost 0 bases, and 9 bases lay in between. This CDR3 spans 15 amino acids. CDR3 in amino acids: CASSLVGGVNTEAFF. The CDR3 region has the DNA TGTGCCAGCAGCTTAGTCGGGGGTGTGAACACTGAAGCTTTCTTT.

Note on this clone: The same CDR3 also results from other DNA sequences found in this sample. J is TRBJ1-2 and V is TRBV5-4, with TRBD1 matching 8 bases. V lost 4 bases and J lost 5; bases outside the gene matches: 4. Germline V gene sequence: CDR1 SGHNT, CDR2 YYREEE (reference sequence). There are 13 residues in the CDR3. In DNA, the CDR3 is TGTGCCAGCAGCGCGGACAGGGATTATGGCTACACCTTC. It encodes CASSADRDYGYTF.

The rearrangement uses TRBV4-1 and TRBJ2-7; 10 nucleotides line up with TRBD2. The CDR3 runs to 16 residues. The germline V gene encodes CDR1 MGHRA and CDR2 YSYEKL. Trimming removed 0 bases from V and 5 bases from J; junction bases left unmatched: 7. CDR3 amino acids: CASSQDPASGSNEQYF. The CDR3, as DNA: TGCGCCAGCAGCCAAGATCCCGCTAGCGGGAGCAACGAGCAGTACTTC.

This rearrangement joins TRBV6-5 to TRBJ2-7, with 9 positions matching TRBD2. The germline gives CDR1 MNHEY, CDR2 SVGAGI. The CDR3 runs 15 residues. With V trimmed by 2 bases and J by 1 base, 3 bases remained unmatched. The CDR3 bases are TGTGCCAGCAGTTACGCGACTAGCGGATCCTACGAGCAGTACTTC. It is translated as CASSYATSGSYEQYF.

Here the CDR3 reads CASSPRTKGQGAVDTQYF. As DNA, the CDR3 is TGTGCCAGCAGCCCTCGAACGAAGGGACAGGGGGCCGTAGATACGCAGTATTTT. The chain joins TRBV7-8 to TRBJ2-3, with 12 nucleotides matching TRBD1. The CDR3 is 18 amino acids. Germline trimming cut 5 bases from V and 5 bases from J; bases unmatched to any gene: 14. Germline CDR1 and CDR2: SGHVS and FQNEAQ.